These T cell receptor beta chains were read from a single sample in a study of tumour-infiltrating T cells in Burkitt lymphoma. Clones were sequenced by immunoSEQ multiplex PCR, and TCRdb holds only the in-frame ones, with some missing. This table holds 2,500 to 3,500 clones, 65% to 80% found once. The sequenced material came from tumor tissue. These receptors all come from a human donor with diffuse large B-cell lymphoma. Each CDR3 is given with its conserved first and last residue. A D gene is named only where the DNA matches it firmly. The size of a clone is reported for some rows only, either as once, few or many, or as a class for expanded clones.

CDR3 length	V gene	clone size	D gene	J gene	CDR3 DNA	CDR3 protein
13	TRBV18	-	-	TRBJ1-1	TGTGCCAGCTGCTGGACAGAGAACACTGAAGCTTTCTTT	CASCWTENTEAFF
17	TRBV5-6	-	-	TRBJ2-5	TGTGCCAGCAGCTTGGGAGGAGGGCGGGGGCTGAGAGAGACCCAGTACTTC	CASSLGGGRGLRETQYF
15	TRBV14	-	-	TRBJ2-7	TGTGCCAGCAGCCTAACTAGACAGGCAACCTACGAGCAGTACTTC	CASSLTRQATYEQYF
16	TRBV7-8	-	-	TRBJ2-1	TGTGCCAGCAGCTTAGCGGTGAAGGGTTCAGCTGATGAGCAGTTCTTC	CASSLAVKGSADEQFF
12	TRBV29-1	-	-	TRBJ1-2	TGCAGCGTTGTATCTGTTAACTATGGCTACACCTTC	CSVVSVNYGYTF
13	TRBV27	-	-	TRBJ1-1	TGTGCCAGCAGTTTTTTAGTGAACACTGAAGCTTTCTTT	CASSFLVNTEAFF
13	TRBV5-6	once	TRBD1	TRBJ2-3	TGTGCCAGCAGCATAGACAGGGGGGATACGCAGTATTTT	CASSIDRGDTQYF
15	TRBV7-2	-	TRBD1	TRBJ1-2	TGTGCCAGCAGCTTAGGCTCGCGGACAGGCTATGGCTACACCTTC	CASSLGSRTGYGYTF
14	TRBV7-2	once	-	TRBJ2-2	TGTGCCAGCAGCGTATTAGGGGGGGTCCGGGAGCTGTTTTTT	CASSVLGGVRELFF
14	TRBV18	-	-	TRBJ1-4	TGTGCCAGCTCACCAGGGGGGAGTCGCGAAAAACTGTTTTTT	CASSPGGSREKLFF
13	TRBV19	-	-	TRBJ2-3	TGTGCCAGTAGTGCGGTAGCCCCAGATACGCAGTATTTT	CASSAVAPDTQYF
18	TRBV18	-	TRBD1	TRBJ2-6	TGTGCCAGCTCACCCGTGACAGGGGGCGCGTCTGGGGCCAACGTCCTGACTTTC	CASSPVTGGASGANVLTF
15	TRBV14	large	-	TRBJ2-1	TGTGCCAGCAGCCCCTTAGGGGGAGGGGGCAATGAGCAGTTCTTC	CASSPLGGGGNEQFF
15	TRBV7-2	few	TRBD1	TRBJ1-5	TGTGCCAGCAGCTGGACAGGGGGCGTGGGTCAGCCCCAGCATTTT	CASSWTGGVGQPQHF
16	TRBV9	-	TRBD2	TRBJ2-2	TGTGCCAGCAGCGCTACTAGCGGGGGGGCGGCCGGGGAGCTGTTTTTT	CASSATSGGAAGELFF
14	TRBV29-1	-	-	TRBJ1-2	TGCAGCGTTGCTTATGGGACACTGGGTTATGGCTACACCTTC	CSVAYGTLGYGYTF
14	TRBV5-4	-	-	TRBJ2-7	TGTGCCAGCAGCTTGGACGGGGACTCCTACGAGCAGTACTTC	CASSLDGDSYEQYF
12	TRBV6-1	-	TRBD1	TRBJ2-2	TGTGCCAGCCAGACAGGGGCCGGGGAGCTGTTTTTT	CASQTGAGELFF
14	TRBV6-5	-	-	TRBJ1-6	TGTGCCAGCAGCTACGGACAAGTGCGTGGTGGGCTCCACTTT	CASSYGQVRGGLHF
14	TRBV5-4	-	-	TRBJ1-1	TGTGCCAGCAGCTTGAGGGGGGCTGGGACTGAAGCTTTCTTT	CASSLRGAGTEAFF
14	TRBV4-3	-	-	TRBJ2-5	TGCGCCAGCAGCCAAGTAGGGTGGGGAGAGACCCAGTACTTC	CASSQVGWGETQYF
12	TRBV5-6	-	-	TRBJ1-2	TGTGCCAGCAGCCTGGGACAAAGGGGCTACACCTTC	CASSLGQRGYTF
14	TRBV18	-	-	TRBJ1-6	TGTGCCAGCTCACCGTCAGGACGGAATTCACCCCTCCACTTT	CASSPSGRNSPLHF
13	TRBV18	-	-	TRBJ1-1	TGTGCCAGCTCCCAAACAGGGAACACTGAAGCTTTCTTT	CASSQTGNTEAFF
16	TRBV9	large	-	TRBJ2-1	TGTGCCAGCAGCGCACCGTCGAGGGGCGATTACAATGAGCAGTTCTTC	CASSAPSRGDYNEQFF
19	TRBV5-1	-	-	TRBJ1-1	TGCGCCAGCAGCTTCGGGTTCCCCGGGGACACACCCTTGAACACTGAAGCTTTCTTT	CASSFGFPGDTPLNTEAFF
12	TRBV5-4	-	-	TRBJ1-4	TGTGCCAGCAGCTTGGAAAATGAAAAACTGTTTTTT	CASSLENEKLFF
14	TRBV2	-	TRBD2	TRBJ2-7	TGTGCCAGCGGGGTCCTAGCGGGAGTCGACGAGCAGTACTTC	CASGVLAGVDEQYF
16	TRBV19	few	TRBD2	TRBJ2-7	TGTGCCAGTAGCCCTTCTAGCGGGGGGACCCCCTACGAGCAGTACTTC	CASSPSSGGTPYEQYF
16	TRBV27	once	TRBD2	TRBJ2-2	TGTGCCAGCAGTTTACTAGCGGGAGGTGGCACCGGGGAGCTGTTTTTT	CASSLLAGGGTGELFF
18	TRBV7-7	-	-	TRBJ2-6	TGTGCCAGCAGCCCACGTAGTAAGTGCCAAAGTCGGGCCAACGTCCTGACTTTC	CASSPRSKCQSRANVLTF
13	TRBV14	-	-	TRBJ1-4	TGTGCCAGCAGCCAAGTCCCGATTGAAAAACTGTTTTTT	CASSQVPIEKLFF
16	TRBV11-1	-	-	TRBJ1-2	TGTGCCAGCAGCCCTGGCGGGGGTTACGAGGGTTATGGCTACACCTTC	CASSPGGGYEGYGYTF
13	TRBV7-6	-	TRBD1	TRBJ2-7	TGTGCCAGCAGCTTCCGGGACAGATACGAGCAGTACTTC	CASSFRDRYEQYF
13	TRBV19	-	-	TRBJ2-5	TGTGCCAGTAGTACCACCGGACAAGAGACCCAGTACTTC	CASSTTGQETQYF
11	TRBV7-9	-	-	TRBJ2-3	TGTGCCAGCAGCTCGCTGGGGCCGCAGTATTTT	CASSSLGPQYF
13	TRBV27	-	-	TRBJ2-1	TGTGCCAGCAGTCACTACCCCAGTAATGAGCAGTTCTTC	CASSHYPSNEQFF
14	TRBV5-4	-	-	TRBJ1-2	TGTGCCAGCAGCTTGGAAATCAGCGACTATGGCTACACCTTC	CASSLEISDYGYTF
15	TRBV10-3	large	TRBD1	TRBJ2-1	TGTGCCGCCCTGGGACAGGGGGCGGTTCAGGATGAGCAGTTCTTC	CAALGQGAVQDEQFF
15	TRBV11-2	few	-	TRBJ2-2	TGTGCCAGCAGCTTAGGGGACCTTAACACCGGGGAGCTGTTTTTT	CASSLGDLNTGELFF